The TCR beta chain described here comes from a study of blood T cell repertoires in COVID-19. This clone occurred once. Profiled with immunoSEQ multiplex PCR; TCRdb holds only in-frame clones, not every one. The data contain about 95,000 clones, more than 80% of them seen just once; the ten biggest clones take up 24%. The germline CDR1 and CDR2 sequences are SGHNT and YYREEE (reference sequence). The CDR3 runs 14 residues. Trimming pared 4 bases from V and 0 bases from J, leaving 8 bases between. The sequence came from a human donor in a cohort sampled during active COVID-19. Input material: peripheral blood. The chain carries TRBV5-4 and TRBJ1-3; D is unclear. CDR3 sequence reads: CASSPTNSGNTIYF. The CDR3 nucleotides are TGTGCCAGCAGCCCGACTAACTCTGGAAACACCATATATTTT.